Listed here are 20 T cell receptor beta chains from one sample, sequenced in a study of OX40 agonist ivuxolimab in advanced cancers. Libraries were prepared by immunoSEQ multiplex PCR; TCRdb keeps only in-frame clonotypes and omits some of them. The repertoire consists of fewer than 65,000 clones, with roughly nine tenths occurring once and the leading ten covering 4% to 4.5%. Sequencing used CD4+ or CD8+ T cells sorted from blood, obtained in a trial of the OX40 agonist ivuxolimab. The receptors here all came from an adult with an advanced solid tumor such as melanoma, head and neck, liver or kidney cancer.

The chain joins TRBV4-2 to TRBJ1-1; possible D gene TRBD1, 5 bases. Germline values: CDR1 LGHNA, CDR2 YNFKEQ. The CDR3 length is 16 residues. Trimming pared 0 bases from V and 0 bases from J, leaving 11 bases between. CDR3 region: CASSQETGTLNTEAFF. Here the CDR3 DNA reads TGTGCCAGCAGCCAAGAAACCGGGACTTTGAACACTGAAGCTTTCTTT.

The chain joins TRBV11-2 to TRBJ1-2; D is ambiguous. Germline lookup yields CDR1 SGHAT and CDR2 FQNNGV. The V and J ends lost 5 bases and 4 bases respectively, with 23 bases between them. This CDR3 has 17 amino acids. In DNA, the CDR3 is TGTGCCAGCAGCGGCCCCTCGAAACAAGAACGTGGCTATGGCTACACCTTC. Translated: CASSGPSKQERGYGYTF.

This clone appeared once. The V and J genes are TRBV5-1 and TRBJ2-3; D gene ambiguous. Trimming took 0 bases from V and 0 from J, leaving 8 bases between them. The CDR3 contains 15 residues. Germline-derived CDR1 and CDR2 are SGHRS and YFSETQ. CDR3 nucleotides: TGCGCCAGCAGCTTGGGACTTTCTAGCACAGATACGCAGTATTTT. As protein: CASSLGLSSTDTQYF. The full variable domain, rest sourced from reference TRBV5-1 and TRBJ2-3, is KAGVTQTPRYLIKTRGQQVTLSCSPISGHRSVSWYQQTPGQGLQFLFEYFSETQRNKGNFPGRFSGRQFSNSRSEMNVSTLELGDSALYLCASSLGLSSTDTQYFGPGTRLTVL.

The V and J genes are TRBV28 and TRBJ1-1; D unclear. The CDR3 extends over 12 amino acids. V was pared by 5 bases and J by 2 bases, with 6 bases between. Germline lookup yields CDR1 MDHEN and CDR2 SYDVKM. CDR3 loop: CASSLDNTEAFF. Written as DNA, the CDR3 is TGTGCCAGCAGTCTAGACAACACTGAAGCTTTCTTT. Together with reference TRBV28 and TRBJ1-1, the CDR3 gives the full variable domain: DVKVTQSSRYLVKRTGEKVFLECVQDMDHENMFWYRQDPGLGLRLIYFSYDVKMKEKGDIPEGYSVSREKKERFSLILESASTNQTSMYLCASSLDNTEAFFGQGTRLTVV.

The rearrangement joins TRBV6-5 to TRBJ2-1; 8 positions agree with TRBD2. The CDR3 has 13 residues. Germline V gives CDR1 MNHEY, CDR2 SVGAGI. After removal of 6 bases from V and 7 bases from J, the junction contained 5 bases not matched to a gene. The CDR3 DNA sequence: TGTGCCAGCAGCCCCGGGACTAGGAATGAGCAGTTCTTC. Translation gives CASSPGTRNEQFF.

The rearrangement links TRBV9 to TRBJ2-3; TRBD1 is a possible D gene (5 bases). V was shortened by 2 bases and J by 5 bases, with 9 bases between the two germline ends. CDR1 SGDLS and CDR2 YYNGEE come from the germline V gene. The CDR3 contains 13 residues. The CDR3 nucleotides are TGTGCCAGCAGCGTTTTTAGGGGAGATACGCAGTATTTT. Protein product: CASSVFRGDTQYF.

The V and J genes are TRBV27 and TRBJ2-2; D is uncertain. This CDR3 has 14 residues. Trimming took off 6 bases at V and 1 base at J, with 9 bases between the two ends. Germline CDR1 reads MNHEY; CDR2 reads SMNVEV (reference sequence). The CDR3 coding sequence is TGTGCCAGCAGCCCCGGGTTGAACACCGGGGAGCTGTTTTTT. Translating gives CASSPGLNTGELFF.

The V call is TRBV11-2, the J call TRBJ2-1, with 8 bases aligning to TRBD2. With V trimmed by 7 bases and J by 3 bases, 8 bases remained unmatched. CDR1 and CDR2 from the germline V gene are SGHAT and FQNNGV. CDR3 length: 15 amino acids. The CDR3, as DNA: TGTGCCAGCAACGATCTAGCGGGCGGCTACAATGAGCAGTTCTTC. This codes for CASNDLAGGYNEQFF.

Only one count was recorded for this clone. This rearrangement joins TRBV2 to TRBJ2-2; the match to TRBD2 covers 11 bases. CDR3 length equals 17 residues. Germline V gene lookup returns CDR1 SNHLY and CDR2 FYNNEI. After removal of 2 bases from V and 1 base from J, the junction contained 3 bases not matched to a gene. CDR3 bases: TGTGCCAGCAGTGAACTAGCGGGGGGCGGGAACACCGGGGAGCTGTTTTTT. It translates to CASSELAGGGNTGELFF.

The V gene is TRBV2, the J gene TRBJ2-7; 10 positions match TRBD2. Germline lookup yields CDR1 SNHLY and CDR2 FYNNEI. V trimming: 8 bases; J trimming: 4 bases; junction bases outside the gene matches: 2. The CDR3 runs 12 residues. CDR3 amino acids: CASLTSGYEQYF. Here the CDR3 DNA reads TGTGCCAGCCTGACTAGCGGGTACGAGCAGTACTTC.

This clone was seen a handful of times. This chain connects TRBV5-1 to TRBJ1-4, with D hard to call. Looked up from germline, CDR1 is SGHRS and CDR2 is YFSETQ. V lost 1 base, J lost 0 bases, and 13 bases lay in between. CDR3 size: 17 residues. CDR3 coding DNA: TGCGCCAGCAGCTTGTGGCCCCCAGATACAACTAATGAAAAACTGTTTTTT. It translates to CASSLWPPDTTNEKLFF.

This chain uses TRBV4-2 with TRBJ2-7; D ambiguous. CDR3 length equals 17 residues. Germline-derived CDR1 and CDR2 are LGHNA and YNFKEQ. V was trimmed by 4 bases and J by 0 bases, leaving 19 bases between them. The DNA of the CDR3 is TGTGCCAGCAGCCCAAGCACAGACGTTTTTGGCTCCTACGAGCAGTACTTC. Its protein product is CASSPSTDVFGSYEQYF.

This chain links TRBV9 with TRBJ1-2; the D gene is possibly TRBD1 (6 bases). The CDR3 is 18 residues long. CDR1 and CDR2 (germline): SGDLS, YYNGEE. Trimming shortened V by 0 bases and J by 8 bases, and 26 bases separated the two germline ends. Written as DNA, the CDR3 is TGTGCCAGCAGCGTAGTCCCTTTCTCCCCGGGACACGAAGAGGGCTACACCTTC. It specifies CASSVVPFSPGHEEGYTF. Variable domain in full (rest from reference TRBV9 and TRBJ1-2): DSGVTQTPKHLITATGQRVTLRCSPRSGDLSVYWYQQSLDQGLQFLIQYYNGEERAKGNILERFSAQQFPDLHSELNLSSLELGDSALYFCASSVVPFSPGHEEGYTFGSGTRLTVV.

V gene TRBV5-1 combines with J gene TRBJ2-7; the D call may be TRBD1 or TRBD2 (5 bases each). The CDR3 extends over 15 amino acids. V lost 2 bases and J lost 0, with 12 bases in between. CDR1 and CDR2 from the germline V gene are SGHRS and YFSETQ. The CDR3 here is CASSFSAGSSYEQYV. CDR3 in DNA: TGCGCCAGCAGCTTCAGCGCAGGGAGCTCCTACGAGCAGTACGTC.

This rearrangement joins TRBV9 to TRBJ2-7; no reliable D call. This CDR3 has 14 amino acids. V shed 4 bases and J shed 1 base, with 12 bases lying between them. The germline V gene has CDR1 SGDLS and CDR2 YYNGEE. The CDR3 sequence: CASSIDDGSYEQYF. In DNA form, the CDR3 reads TGTGCCAGCAGCATCGATGATGGATCCTACGAGCAGTACTTC.

Here the CDR3 reads CASSIFGPAETQYF. For the CDR3, the DNA is TGTGCCAGTAGTATTTTTGGGCCCGCGGAGACCCAGTACTTC. The rearrangement joins TRBV19 to TRBJ2-5; no firm D call. There are 14 residues in the CDR3. CDR1 is LNHDA, CDR2 SQIVND, per germline (reference sequence). Trimming removed 3 bases from V and 5 bases from J, with 13 bases in between.

This clone appeared a single time. V is TRBV5-1 and J is TRBJ1-2; TRBD1 aligns across 10 bases. With 5 bases clipped from V and 6 bases from J, the junction kept 19 bases outside the gene matches. This CDR3 contains 18 residues. Germline-derived CDR1 and CDR2 are SGHRS and YFSETQ. The CDR3: CASSWTPGQGNEYDGYTF. CDR3 in DNA: TGCGCCAGCAGTTGGACCCCGGGACAGGGGAATGAGTACGATGGCTACACCTTC.

J is TRBJ2-5 and V is TRBV27; D gene ambiguous. Germline assignment: CDR1 MNHEY and CDR2 SMNVEV (reference sequence). The CDR3 contains 15 residues. Deletions cut 4 bases from V and 7 bases from J, with 19 bases between. The CDR3 spells CASSSTFGPGGTQYF. The CDR3 DNA reads TGTGCCAGCAGTTCGACGTTCGGCCCAGGCGGGACCCAGTACTTC.

This sequence joins TRBV5-6 and TRBJ2-7; D is ambiguous. The CDR3 is 13 amino acids. Trimming cost V 0 bases and J 3 bases, with 7 bases left between them. Looked up from germline, CDR1 is SGHDT and CDR2 is YYEEEE. DNA for the CDR3: TGTGCCAGCAGCTTGGGCACAATCTACGAGCAGTACGTC. This sequence encodes CASSLGTIYEQYV.

The J gene is TRBJ2-7, the V gene TRBV4-1, with 9 bases aligning to TRBD2. This CDR3 comprises 15 residues. Looked up from germline, CDR1 is MGHRA and CDR2 is YSYEKL. J gave up 2 bases and V 3 bases, and 5 bases lay outside the gene matches. CDR3 in DNA: TGCGCCAGCAGCCATTCGACTAGCGGAACCTACGAGCAGTACTTC. This translates into CASSHSTSGTYEQYF.